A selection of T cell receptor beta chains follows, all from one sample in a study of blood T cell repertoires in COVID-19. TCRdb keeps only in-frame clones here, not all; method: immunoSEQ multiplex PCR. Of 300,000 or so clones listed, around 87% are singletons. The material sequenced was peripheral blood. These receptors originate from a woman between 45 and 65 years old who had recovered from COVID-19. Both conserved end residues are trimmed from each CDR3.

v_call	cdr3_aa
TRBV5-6	ASSFTGYAGYT
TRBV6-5	ASSYEGQGDSPLH
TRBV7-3	ASSTLGQGETQY
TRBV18	ASSPSNSNTEAF
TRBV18	ASSPKQGDDEQY
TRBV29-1	SVDKGGGYEQY
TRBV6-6	ASSYSGDRFQPQH
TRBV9	ASSRDSLNEKLF
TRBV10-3	AIRSGTRATGELF
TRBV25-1	ASSEGEDRPSYEQY
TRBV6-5	ASRSGMNTEAF
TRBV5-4	ASSLKGLAREQY
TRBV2	ASRVIAGSSYEQY
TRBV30	ASHRGTGEGDTQY
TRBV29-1	SALAGGAGEQY
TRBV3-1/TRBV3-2	ASSHQAKNIQY
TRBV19	ASSNSRANYGYT
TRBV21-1	ASSTPGTESPSSGNTIY